These 32 T cell receptor beta chains came from one sample sequenced in a study of T cells in Graves' hyperthyroidism and ophthalmopathy. The TCR beta CDR3 regions underwent amplification using RNA transcripts as the source. First-round RT-PCR of the TCR CDR3 relied on the HTBI primer set. TCRdb re-called the multiplex PCR reads with MiXCR, one entry per CDR3 protein. The sample shows some 700,000 distinct CDR3 sequences, approximately 15% of them seen only once. The sample consisted of blood. These receptors all come from a man between 45 and 60 years old with Graves' hyperthyroidism.

Ten or more counts support this clonotype. The chain combines TRBV30 with TRBJ1-3; D is possibly TRBD1 (5 bases). Germline CDR1 is GTSNPN and CDR2 is SVGIG (reference sequence). The CDR3 extends over 14 amino acids. V lost 0 bases and J 2 bases, leaving 8 bases between the germline ends. This chain's CDR3 is CAWSVGAAGNTIYF. The DNA of the CDR3 is TGTGCCTGGAGTGTTGGGGCAGCTGGAAACACCATATATTTT.

This clonotype was seen a handful of times. The genes are TRBV10-3 and TRBJ1-6; the D is unclear. Trimming took off 9 bases at V and 8 bases at J, with 14 bases between the two ends. CDR3 length: 13 residues. Per germline, CDR1 ENHRY and CDR2 SYGVKD. The CDR3 bases are TGTGCCATACGGATGGGTAGCGATTCACCCCTCCACTTT. Amino acids: CAIRMGSDSPLHF.

V and J are TRBV5-1 and TRBJ1-1; TRBD1 might be the D (5 bases). With 0 bases removed from V and 4 bases from J, the gap between germline ends came to 19 bases. CDR3 length: 17 amino acids. CDR1 SGHRS and CDR2 YFSETQ come from the germline V gene. CDR3 sequence reads: CASSLGLIQGDGTEAFF. DNA for the CDR3: TGCGCCAGCAGCTTGGGTCTGATTCAGGGTGATGGCACTGAAGCTTTCTTT.

This clonotype has just a few counts. The chain employs TRBV7-6 and TRBJ2-5, with 8 bases matching TRBD1. The CDR3 is 14 residues long. V dropped 5 bases and J dropped 4; count of bases not matched to a gene: 6. Germline V gene data show CDR1 as SGHVS and CDR2 as FNYEAQ. CDR3: CASSTGQGPETQYF. The CDR3 DNA sequence: TGTGCCAGCAGCACCGGACAGGGCCCAGAGACCCAGTACTTC.

Many counts were recorded for this clonotype. This chain connects TRBV7-9 to TRBJ2-1, with 7 bases fitting TRBD1. J lost 9 bases, V lost 3 bases, and 8 bases had no gene match. The CDR3 has 14 residues. CDR1 SEHNR and CDR2 FQNEAQ come from the germline V gene (reference sequence). The CDR3 loop is CASSLQQGSGEQFF. CDR3 nucleotides: TGTGCCAGCAGCTTGCAACAGGGGAGCGGTGAGCAGTTCTTC.

This chain uses TRBV10-2 with TRBJ2-1; no clear D. CDR1 and CDR2 from the germline V gene are WSHSY and SAAADI. This CDR3 contains 15 residues. V was trimmed by 3 bases and J by 2 bases, leaving 11 bases between them. The CDR3 loop reads CASSEEEWTYNEQFF. CDR3 DNA: TGCGCCAGCAGTGAAGAGGAGTGGACCTACAATGAGCAGTTCTTC.

The V gene is TRBV6-2 or TRBV6-3, the J gene TRBJ1-5, with 7 bases aligning to TRBD1. There are 15 residues in the CDR3. V lost 0 bases and J lost 5; bases outside the gene matches: 4. The V gene's germline CDR1 is MNHEY and CDR2 SVGEGT. The DNA for the CDR3 is TGTGCCAGCAGTTACTCCGGGACAGAGGATCAGCCCCAGCATTTT. Protein product: CASSYSGTEDQPQHF.

This clonotype has more than one count but fewer than ten. The chain couples TRBV19 to TRBJ2-2; a possible D gene is TRBD2 (6 bases). This CDR3 is built from 14 residues. V was clipped by 4 bases and J by 5 bases, with 11 bases between them. Germline CDR1 is LNHDA and CDR2 is SQIVND (reference sequence). DNA of the CDR3: TGTGCCAGTAGTACGTCTAGCGAGACCGGGGAGCTGTTTTTT. This encodes CASSTSSETGELFF.

This sequence joins TRBV2 and TRBJ2-2; 11 positions match TRBD1. V lost 7 bases, J lost 1 base, and 5 bases stayed unmatched. The germline V gene encodes CDR1 SNHLY and CDR2 FYNNEI. The CDR3 contains 16 residues. The CDR3 loop reads CASNGQGAGNTGELFF. The CDR3 region has the DNA TGTGCCAGCAATGGACAGGGGGCTGGGAACACCGGGGAGCTGTTTTTT.

This clonotype was counted at least ten times. This sequence joins TRBV2 and TRBJ2-1, with TRBD2 matching 8 bases. Germline trimming cut 8 bases from V and 7 bases from J; bases unmatched to any gene: 22. CDR1 and CDR2 (germline): SNHLY, FYNNEI. CDR3 length: 18 residues. In DNA, the CDR3 is TGTGCCAGCCTGATGGGCAGGGCACTAGCGGAAGAAAGGAATGAGCAGTTCTTC. It translates to CASLMGRALAEERNEQFF.

This clonotype was detected many times. The rearrangement uses TRBV10-3 and TRBJ1-2; no definite D call. The ends were cut back, 0 bases at V and 8 bases at J, with 10 bases in the middle. The CDR3 sequence is 13 residues long. Germline V gene sequence: CDR1 ENHRY, CDR2 SYGVKD. The chain's CDR3 is CAISESMLSGYTF. DNA for the CDR3: TGTGCCATCAGTGAGTCGATGCTATCCGGCTACACCTTC.

In its sample, this clonotype was seen many times. The V call is TRBV6-2 or TRBV6-3, the J call TRBJ2-1; 13 nucleotides line up with TRBD2. This CDR3 region has 18 residues. Trimming removed 6 bases from V and 0 bases from J; junction bases left unmatched: 8. Germline CDR1 MNHEY, CDR2 SVGEGT. The CDR3 here is CASRVLAGGLSSYNEQFF. In DNA, the CDR3 is TGTGCCAGCAGGGTACTAGCGGGAGGGCTAAGCTCCTACAATGAGCAGTTCTTC.

This clonotype has a handful of counts. This chain connects TRBV20-1 to TRBJ1-2; possible D gene TRBD1, 5 bases. The CDR3 consists of 14 residues. The ends were cut back, 3 bases at V and 2 bases at J, with 13 bases in the middle. Germline-derived CDR1 and CDR2 are DFQATT and SNEGSKA (reference sequence). CDR3: CSARDTEKNYGYTF. The CDR3 DNA follows: TGCAGTGCTAGGGACACAGAAAAGAACTATGGCTACACCTTC.

This clonotype has more than one count but fewer than ten. The V call is TRBV4-3, the J call TRBJ1-1, with D hard to call. The V gene's germline CDR1 is LGHNA and CDR2 YSLEER. V dropped 3 bases and J dropped 3 bases, with 20 bases sitting between them. The CDR3 is 17 residues long. CDR3: CASSQTSGSLSDTEAFF. In DNA, the CDR3 is TGCGCCAGCAGCCAGACCTCCGGGAGCCTGTCGGACACTGAAGCTTTCTTT.

This clonotype was recorded many times. V and J are TRBV28 and TRBJ1-2; 7 bases are shared with TRBD1. CDR1 MDHEN and CDR2 SYDVKM come from the germline V gene. The CDR3 is made up of 14 amino acids. Trimming removed 5 bases from V and 8 bases from J; junction bases left unmatched: 11. The CDR3 spells CASSTGAGGGGYTF. The DNA of the CDR3 is TGTGCCAGCAGTACAGGGGCAGGGGGTGGAGGCTACACCTTC.

This clonotype was counted between two and nine times. The J gene is TRBJ1-1, the V gene TRBV6-1; no reliable D call. Germline V gene data show CDR1 as MNHNS and CDR2 as SASEGT. Between the trimmed V and J ends, which lost 8 bases and 3 bases, there was a span of 16 bases. The CDR3 runs to 14 residues. CDR3 in DNA: TGTGCCAGCGGCAGAGACCTTCAGGACACTGAAGCTTTCTTT. Translated, it gives CASGRDLQDTEAFF.

This clonotype was seen repeatedly, ten times or more. V gene TRBV28 combines with J gene TRBJ2-5; 7 bases fit TRBD2. Germline trimming cut 5 bases from V and 5 bases from J; bases unmatched to any gene: 14. The CDR3 covers 16 residues. In germline, CDR1 is MDHEN, CDR2 SYDVKM. The CDR3 protein is CASSRAESLARETQYF. The CDR3 DNA sequence: TGTGCCAGCAGTCGAGCGGAGTCACTAGCGAGGGAGACCCAGTACTTC.

This clonotype was observed at least ten times. J is TRBJ1-1 and V is TRBV6-1; D is ambiguous. This CDR3 has 14 residues. The V and J ends lost 4 bases and 5 bases respectively, with 14 bases between them. Germline V gene data show CDR1 as MNHNS and CDR2 as SASEGT. CDR3 amino acids: CASSGQTPRTEAFF. CDR3 DNA sequence: TGTGCCAGCAGTGGCCAGACCCCAAGGACTGAAGCTTTCTTT.

This sequence joins TRBV28 and TRBJ2-2; TRBD1 matches at 8 bases. Looked up from germline, CDR1 is MDHEN and CDR2 is SYDVKM. The V and J ends lost 7 bases and 6 bases, in that order; junction bases with no gene match: 13. The CDR3 spans 16 residues. The CDR3 bases are TGTGCCAGCACCGAAATGACAGGGGTGGGTGCCGGGGAGCTGTTTTTT. This sequence encodes CASTEMTGVGAGELFF. Based on the CDR3 plus reference TRBV28 and TRBJ2-2, the full variable domain is DVKVTQSSRYLVKRTGEKVFLECVQDMDHENMFWYRQDPGLGLRLIYFSYDVKMKEKGDIPEGYSVSREKKERFSLILESASTNQTSMYLCASTEMTGVGAGELFFGEGSRLTVL.

This clonotype was recorded at least ten times. The chain carries TRBV6-6 and TRBJ1-6, with D possibly TRBD1 on 5 matching bases. The CDR3 loop spans 15 amino acids. V was pared by 2 bases and J by 10 bases, with 15 bases between. Germline CDR1 reads MNHNY; CDR2 reads SVGAGI (reference sequence). The CDR3, as DNA: TGTGCCAGCAGTTACGGGGGGTTAGCGCAGTCACCCCTCCACTTT. It is translated as CASSYGGLAQSPLHF.

V usage is TRBV9 and J usage is TRBJ2-2; D ambiguous. The V gene lost 6 bases and the J gene lost 4 bases, with 10 bases spanning the gap. Germline V gene data show CDR1 as SGDLS and CDR2 as YYNGEE. This CDR3 has 13 amino acids. CDR3 in amino acids: CASTQTTTGELFF. The CDR3 nucleotides are TGTGCCAGCACCCAGACGACCACCGGGGAGCTGTTTTTT.

A few counts support this clonotype. A much larger clone differs from this one at a single base, so this may be a read error. This chain connects TRBV30 to TRBJ1-2, with 8 bases identical to TRBD1. Per the germline V gene, CDR1 is GTSNPN and CDR2 is SVGIG (reference sequence). The CDR3 extends over 14 amino acids. With V trimmed by 2 bases and J by 6 bases, 8 bases remained unmatched. The CDR3 DNA follows: TGTGCCTGGAGTTACTGGGCAGGGGGCGATGGCTACACCTTC. Its translation is CAWSYWAGGDGYTF.

This clonotype was observed at least ten times. V is TRBV12-3 or TRBV12-4 and J is TRBJ1-2, with 8 positions matching TRBD1. CDR3 length equals 14 residues. V lost 1 base and J lost 7; bases outside the gene matches: 5. The CDR3 spells CASSLELQGVGYTF. The CDR3 coding sequence is TGTGCCAGCAGTTTAGAATTACAGGGGGTTGGCTACACCTTC.

This clonotype was counted at least ten times. This chain uses TRBV5-1 with TRBJ2-7, with D perhaps matching TRBD2 (6 bases). The CDR3 has 15 amino acids. Germline V gives CDR1 SGHRS, CDR2 YFSETQ. The V end was cut by 4 bases, the J end by 1 base, with 15 bases between. The CDR3 sequence: CASSPQGGHSYEQYF. DNA of the CDR3: TGCGCCAGCAGCCCCCAGGGAGGCCATTCCTACGAGCAGTACTTC.

Only a few counts were recorded for this clonotype. This chain uses TRBV19 with TRBJ1-2; possibly TRBD1 for D (6 bases). This CDR3 region has 13 residues. Germline-derived CDR1 and CDR2 are LNHDA and SQIVND (reference sequence). The germline V and J ends were trimmed by 10 bases and 6 bases, with 18 bases remaining between them. DNA of the CDR3: TGTGCCACTCTTGACAGGAACACGGATGGCTACACCTTC. As protein: CATLDRNTDGYTF.

The V gene is TRBV6-1, the J gene TRBJ2-1, with a possible D match to TRBD2 (7 bases). The CDR3 runs 14 residues. Deletions cut 7 bases from V and 4 bases from J, with 14 bases between. CDR1 MNHNS and CDR2 SASEGT come from the germline V gene. The CDR3 is CASTVGGQYNEQFF. The CDR3 nucleotides are TGTGCCAGCACGGTCGGGGGGCAATACAATGAGCAGTTCTTC.

This clonotype appeared many times. V gene TRBV30 combines with J gene TRBJ2-7; D is unclear. Trimming took 5 bases from V and 4 from J, leaving 9 bases between them. CDR1 GTSNPN and CDR2 SVGIG come from the germline V gene (reference sequence). The CDR3 spans 11 residues. The CDR3 sequence is CAWGRTYEQYF. The CDR3 bases are TGTGCCTGGGGGCGAACTTACGAGCAGTACTTC.

This clonotype was seen a few times. The chain recombines TRBV5-1 with TRBJ2-1, with 14 bases that match TRBD2. The J segment lost 6 bases and the V segment lost 3 bases, leaving 8 bases of the junction unmatched. Germline V gene lookup returns CDR1 SGHRS and CDR2 YFSETQ. This CDR3 is 17 amino acids long. The CDR3 DNA sequence: TGCGCCAGCAGCTCGGGGACTAGCGGGAGTCTTAGCAATGAGCAGTTCTTC. Amino acids: CASSSGTSGSLSNEQFF.

The chain couples TRBV3-1 to TRBJ2-2, with 9 nucleotides matching TRBD2. V lost 7 bases to trimming and J lost 4 bases; unmatched junction nucleotides: 7. Germline CDR1 reads LGHDT; CDR2 reads YNNKEL (reference sequence). CDR3 length: 15 residues. The CDR3 loop reads CASTSAGGGTGELFF. The CDR3 DNA sequence: TGTGCCAGCACCTCAGCGGGAGGTGGCACCGGGGAGCTGTTTTTT.

A few counts support this clonotype. The genes are TRBV18 and TRBJ2-7; D is possibly TRBD1 (5 bases). Trimming removed 2 bases at V and 1 base at J, with 12 bases between. The CDR3 length is 15 residues. CDR1 is KGHSH, CDR2 LQKENI, per germline. The CDR3 coding sequence is TGTGCCAGCTCACCAGGGGTCGACAGTTCCTACGAGCAGTACTTC. As protein: CASSPGVDSSYEQYF.

Ten or more counts support this clonotype. This chain connects TRBV28 to TRBJ1-6; TRBD1 matches 7 bases. The CDR3 has 18 residues. Germline V gene data show CDR1 as MDHEN and CDR2 as SYDVKM. V was clipped by 4 bases and J by 0 bases; unmatched bases: 9. This CDR3 reads CASSCLGQESSYNSPLHF. DNA for the CDR3: TGTGCCAGCAGTTGCCTCGGACAGGAGAGCTCCTATAATTCACCCCTCCACTTT.

The chain joins TRBV4-3 to TRBJ1-3; D might be TRBD1 (5 bases). The germline CDR1 and CDR2 sequences are LGHNA and YSLEER. This CDR3 is built from 15 residues. V lost 3 bases and J lost 8, with 17 bases in between. CDR3 DNA: TGCGCCAGCAGCCAGGACTCGTGGGGGGTGGACACCATATATTTT. Its translation: CASSQDSWGVDTIYF.